This is a list of T cell receptor beta chains from one sample in a study of regulatory T cells in long-lasting Graves disease. TCRdb called the multiplex PCR reads again in MiXCR, with one record for every CDR3 protein. This sample yields about 350,000 distinct CDR3 sequences, of which 16% are seen a single time; 25% to 30% belongs to the top ten. The same sample was also studied in work on T cells in Graves' hyperthyroidism and ophthalmopathy.

The input for sequencing was peripheral blood mononuclear cells (PBMCs), taken at new diagnosis, from a patient treated with antithyroid drugs. Receptors originate from a man aged 35-49 years with Graves disease. Both conserved end residues are part of each CDR3. The D gene is left open where the match is weak. Not every row has a clone size; where given, it reads once, few, many or a size class.

j_call d_call clone_size v_call cdr3_nt cdr3_aa
TRBJ2-2 - many TRBV12-3/TRBV12-4 TGTGCCAGCAGTTTGAAGGGTAACACCGGGGAGCTGTTTTTT CASSLKGNTGELFF
TRBJ1-1 TRBD1 - TRBV18 TGTGCCAGCTCCACCACGTTAGGACAGGGGAACACTGAAGCTTTCTTT CASSTTLGQGNTEAFF
TRBJ1-5 TRBD1 many TRBV30 TGTGCCTGGAGTGAGGACAGGGGGATGCCCCAGCATTTT CAWSEDRGMPQHF
TRBJ2-6 - few TRBV7-9 TGTGCCAGCAGCTTAGAGATGTCGAGCTCTGGGGCCAACGTCCTGACTTTC CASSLEMSSSGANVLTF
TRBJ2-1 - many TRBV7-9 TGTGCCAGCAGCCCTCTCCCTGATGAGCAGTTCTTC CASSPLPDEQFF
TRBJ1-2 TRBD1 - TRBV5-1 TGCGCCAGCAGCCTCATGGACAGGGGAGATGGCTACACCTTC CASSLMDRGDGYTF
TRBJ2-5 - many TRBV6-2/TRBV6-3 TGTGCCAGCAGCGCGGACCGGGTCAGGACGGAGACCCAGTACTTC CASSADRVRTETQYF
TRBJ2-2 - many TRBV4-2 TGTGCCAGCAGCCAGGGACTCCAAGGAGGGGAGCTGTTTTTT CASSQGLQGGELFF
TRBJ1-5 - - TRBV2 TGTGCCAGCAGAGATAGCAATCAGTCCCAGCATTTT CASRDSNQSQHF
TRBJ2-7 - many TRBV30 TGTGCCTGGAGCGTTACAGGTTACGAGCAGTACTTC CAWSVTGYEQYF
TRBJ2-7 - few TRBV5-4 TGTGCCAGCAGCTGGAGTCCGGGGTCCTACGAGCAGTACTTC CASSWSPGSYEQYF
TRBJ2-6 TRBD1 - TRBV28 TGTGCCAGCAGTTACAGGGGGCGTGGGGCCAACGTCCTGACTTTC CASSYRGRGANVLTF
TRBJ1-1 TRBD1 many TRBV27 TGTGCCAGCAGTCACAGGGGATCCACTGAAGCTTTCTTT CASSHRGSTEAFF
TRBJ1-5 TRBD1 - TRBV2 TGTGCCAGCAATATAAACAGGGGGCCTAGCAATCAGCCCCAGCATTTT CASNINRGPSNQPQHF
TRBJ2-1 TRBD2 few TRBV9 TGTGCCAGCAGCGTAAGTCCGACGGGGGGTTACAATGAGCAGTTCTTC CASSVSPTGGYNEQFF
TRBJ1-3 - - TRBV25-1 TGTGCCAGCAGTGAACACCGCGGGGGGGACACCATATATTTT CASSEHRGGDTIYF
TRBJ2-1 - many TRBV6-1 TGTGCCAGCAGGAGGGGTGACAGAGACAATGAGCAGTTCTTC CASRRGDRDNEQFF
TRBJ2-7 - many TRBV6-1 TGTGCCAGCAGTGAATGGGCCCAGGTGGTCTACGAGCAGTACTTC CASSEWAQVVYEQYF
TRBJ1-4 - few TRBV20-1 TGCAGTGGCAGGAACCGGGAAAAACTGTTTTTT CSGRNREKLFF
TRBJ1-5 - few TRBV2 TGTGCCAGCAGTGAATTCGAGGACCAGCCCCAGCATTTT CASSEFEDQPQHF
TRBJ2-5 - many TRBV3-1 TGTGCCAGCAGCCCGCGCCCCAGGGGATACCAAGAGACCCAGTACTTC CASSPRPRGYQETQYF
TRBJ1-2 - - TRBV2 TGTGCCAGCAGTGAACGCTGGGTGGGAGGCTACACCTTC CASSERWVGGYTF
TRBJ2-3 - many TRBV27 TGTGCCAGCAGTTTAGGGTGGGTTGCGAATACGCAGTATTTT CASSLGWVANTQYF
TRBJ2-7 - few TRBV5-5 TGTGCCAGCAGCTTACGCTGGGGGGGACAGACATTACCCTACGAGCAGTACTTC CASSLRWGGQTLPYEQYF
TRBJ1-1 - many TRBV7-3 TGTGCCAGCAGCTTAACCGGAGGGGACACTGAAGCTTTCTTT CASSLTGGDTEAFF
TRBJ1-1 TRBD1 few TRBV4-1 TGCGCCAGCAGCCAACCCGACAGGGGAAAAGCTTTCTTT CASSQPDRGKAFF
TRBJ2-7 TRBD2 few TRBV19 TGTGCCAGTAGTATTCAGCGGGGGCTTTACGAGCAGTACTTC CASSIQRGLYEQYF
TRBJ1-2 - few TRBV24-1 TGTGCCACCAGTGATGACAGCATAAACTATGGCTACACCTTC CATSDDSINYGYTF
TRBJ2-2 TRBD1 few TRBV18 TGTGCCAGCTCACCAAGAGACAGGGGGCCAACCGGGGAGCTGTTTTTT CASSPRDRGPTGELFF
TRBJ2-3 - many TRBV24-1 TGTGCCACCAGTGATTTGGGCGGGGGCGGCACAGATACGCAGTATTTT CATSDLGGGGTDTQYF
TRBJ2-7 TRBD2 - TRBV20-1 TGCAGTGCTTGGAACCAGCGGGGCAGCTCCTACGAGCAGTACTTC CSAWNQRGSSYEQYF
TRBJ1-3 - - TRBV20-1 TGCAGTGCTAGAGATCTGGGGGCTTCTGGAAACACCATATATTTT CSARDLGASGNTIYF
TRBJ1-6 - - TRBV2 TGTGCCAGCAGTGAAAGAGGCTTTAATTCACCCCTCCACTTT CASSERGFNSPLHF
TRBJ2-7 - many TRBV11-2 TGTGCCAGCAGGATGACGGCCTCCTACGAGCAGTACTTC CASRMTASYEQYF
TRBJ2-2 - many TRBV2 TGTGCCAGCAGTGAAGCGAGGGTAAACACCGGGGAGCTGTTTTTT CASSEARVNTGELFF
TRBJ2-3 - many TRBV11-2 TGTGCCAGCAGCTTAGCTGGGGTTACAGATACGCAGTATTTT CASSLAGVTDTQYF
TRBJ2-4 TRBD2 many TRBV20-1 TGCAGTGCTAGAGATGGGCTAGCGGGGGTTATAAACATTCAGTACTTC CSARDGLAGVINIQYF
TRBJ2-3 - - TRBV6-1 TGTGCCAGCAGTGAAGTATTCACAGATACGCAGTATTTT CASSEVFTDTQYF
TRBJ1-5 - many TRBV20-1 TGCAGTGCTAGAGAAAGATCCGGAGTCGATCAGCCCCAGCATTTT CSARERSGVDQPQHF
TRBJ2-7 - many TRBV2 TGTGCCAGCAGGACCGGGCTTTTGGGGTCGAGCTCCTACGAGCAGTACTTC CASRTGLLGSSSYEQYF
TRBJ2-2 - many TRBV12-3/TRBV12-4 TGTGCCAGCAGTTTCCACACTTCCACCGGGGAGCTGTTTTTT CASSFHTSTGELFF
TRBJ2-7 - many TRBV20-1 TGCAGTGCTAGACGCCCATTAACCTTCGGAAACGAGCAGTACTTC CSARRPLTFGNEQYF
TRBJ1-2 - - TRBV12-3/TRBV12-4 TGTGCCAGCAGTTTCGGACAGTCCTATGGCTACACCTTC CASSFGQSYGYTF
TRBJ2-7 - many TRBV10-3 TGTGCCATCAGTGAGTCGACCCTGGTTGGAAGAACTGGAAGGGTATTCGAGCAGTACTTC CAISESTLVGRTGRVFEQYF
TRBJ1-6 - many TRBV12-3/TRBV12-4 TGTGCCAGCAGTTTGCGAGGGTGGTATAATTCACCCCTCCACTTT CASSLRGWYNSPLHF
TRBJ2-7 - - TRBV5-1 TGCGCCAGCAGCTTGGTACCAGGGGGGGAGCAGTACTTC CASSLVPGGEQYF
TRBJ1-2 - - TRBV10-2 TGCGCCAGCAGAGGCGATAACAGGCTAGGTGGCTACACCTTC CASRGDNRLGGYTF
TRBJ1-2 - many TRBV28 TGTGCCAGCTCCTTTACTAAGCGGCGGTCGAACTATGGCTACACCTTC CASSFTKRRSNYGYTF
TRBJ1-1 TRBD1 few TRBV30 TGTGCCTGGAGCGCGACAGGGCTGGGGACTGAAGCTTTCTTT CAWSATGLGTEAFF
TRBJ2-7 TRBD2 many TRBV12-3/TRBV12-4 TGTGCCAGCAGTCTCGGACTAGCGGGGGACGGCGAGCAGTACTTC CASSLGLAGDGEQYF
TRBJ1-5 TRBD1 - TRBV2 TGTGCCAGCAGTGACACGACAGGGGGAAATCAGCCCCAGCATTTT CASSDTTGGNQPQHF
TRBJ2-7 - many TRBV30 TGTGCCTGGATTAAAGGGGGTTCCTACGAGCAGTACTTC CAWIKGGSYEQYF
TRBJ2-7 TRBD2 many TRBV20-1 TGCAGTGCAAGACAGTTAACTAGCGGTCGGGGGAGCGAGCAGTACTTC CSARQLTSGRGSEQYF
TRBJ2-3 - - TRBV9 TGTGCCAGCAGCGGGGCGGATGGGAGGGATACGCAGTATTTT CASSGADGRDTQYF
TRBJ2-1 TRBD2 - TRBV6-2/TRBV6-3 TGTGCCAGCAGAGCCTGGGGGGGCAATGAGCAGTTCTTC CASRAWGGNEQFF
TRBJ1-1 - many TRBV18 TGTGCCAGCTCAAGCCTCGCATTGAACACTGAAGCTTTCTTT CASSSLALNTEAFF
TRBJ2-7 TRBD2 many TRBV6-5 TGTGCCAGCAGTTATACGCTAGCGGGGGTCTCAAGCTCCTACGAGCAGTACTTC CASSYTLAGVSSSYEQYF
TRBJ2-5 TRBD1 many TRBV5-1 TGCGCCAGCAGCCTGAGTGCACAACCGGGGACAGCTGGGACCCAGTACTTC CASSLSAQPGTAGTQYF